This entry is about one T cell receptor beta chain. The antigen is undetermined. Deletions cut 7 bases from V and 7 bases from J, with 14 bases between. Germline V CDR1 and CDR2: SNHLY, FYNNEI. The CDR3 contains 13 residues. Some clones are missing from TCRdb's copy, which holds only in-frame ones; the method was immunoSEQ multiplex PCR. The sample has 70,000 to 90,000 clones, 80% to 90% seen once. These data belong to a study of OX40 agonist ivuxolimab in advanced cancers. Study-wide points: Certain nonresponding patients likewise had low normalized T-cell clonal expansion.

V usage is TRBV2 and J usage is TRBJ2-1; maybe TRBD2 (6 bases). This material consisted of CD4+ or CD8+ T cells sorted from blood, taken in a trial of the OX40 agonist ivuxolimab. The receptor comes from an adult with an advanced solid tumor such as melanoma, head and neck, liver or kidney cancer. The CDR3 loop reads CASTAGPGNEQFF. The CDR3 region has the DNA TGTGCCAGCACCGCGGGGCCCGGGAATGAGCAGTTCTTC.